The T cell receptor (beta chain) under discussion was sequenced for a study of blood T cell repertoires in COVID-19. Generated by immunoSEQ multiplex PCR, the TCRdb table keeps only in-frame clones and is missing some. The sample includes under 100,000 clones, roughly 80% of them seen just once. The CDR3 sequence is 13 residues long. The V gene lost 2 bases and the J gene lost 4 bases, with 8 bases spanning the gap. Germline-derived CDR1 and CDR2 are MNHEY and SMNVEV (reference sequence). The TCR originated in a man older than 75 with active or convalescent COVID-19. The sequenced sample was peripheral blood. J is TRBJ1-1 and V is TRBV27; perhaps TRBD1 as D (5 bases). CDR3 residues: CASSLQGGTEAFF. The CDR3 DNA follows: TGTGCCAGCAGTTTACAGGGAGGCACTGAAGCTTTCTTT.